This T cell receptor beta chain was found in a study of T cells in Graves' hyperthyroidism and ophthalmopathy. Patients were aged 18 to 65, had disease duration under 2 months, and had newly diagnosed hyperthyroidism. This clonotype was picked up a small number of times. Amplification of TCR beta CDR3 regions used RNA as the template. Researchers ran a first-round RT-PCR on the TCR CDR3 using the HTBI primer set. TCRdb reanalysed the multiplex PCR reads using MiXCR and keeps one entry per CDR3 protein. This table has approximately 560,000 distinct CDR3 sequences, less than 20% appearing once. This TCR came from a woman aged 25 to 45 with Graves' hyperthyroidism. Sequenced: blood.

The CDR3 nucleotides are TGTGCCAGTAGTAATAGCGGGAAATACAATGAGCAGTTCTTC. Its translation: CASSNSGKYNEQFF. This chain links TRBV19 with TRBJ2-1; 8 nucleotides agree with TRBD2. J lost 4 bases, V lost 4 bases, and 3 bases had no gene match. The CDR3 contains 14 residues. Germline lookup yields CDR1 LNHDA and CDR2 SQIVND (reference sequence).